A selection of T cell receptor beta chains follows, all from one sample in a study of CD8 T cells in Susac syndrome. TCRdb reanalysed the immunoSEQ multiplex PCR reads using MiXCR and keeps one entry per CDR3 protein. The repertoire holds under 150,000 distinct CDR3 sequences, with more than 75% as singletons. Sequencing was performed on CD8+ T cells from PBMCs. These receptors were obtained from a human donor with multiple sclerosis. Both conserved end residues are part of each CDR3. D genes are given only for firm matches. Size is stated for part of the rows, as once, few or many counts, or as a class when the clone is expanded.

clone size	D gene	V gene	J gene	CDR3 protein	CDR3 DNA
few	.	TRBV5-8	TRBJ2-3	CASALWGVPPDTQYF	TGTGCCAGCGCTCTCTGGGGAGTTCCGCCAGATACGCAGTATTTT
.	.	TRBV7-9	TRBJ2-5	CASSPQDSFTQETQYF	TGTGCCAGCAGCCCACAGGACAGTTTCACCCAAGAGACCCAGTACTTC
.	TRBD1	TRBV27	TRBJ2-1	CASSRTGDNEQFF	TGTGCCAGCAGTAGGACAGGTGATAATGAGCAGTTCTTC
.	.	TRBV20-1	TRBJ1-2	CSASVGGYGYTF	TGCAGTGCTAGTGTGGGGGGCTATGGCTACACCTTC
.	.	TRBV5-6	TRBJ2-3	CASSSTYPSTDTQYF	TGTGCCAGCAGCTCGACTTATCCTAGCACAGATACGCAGTATTTT
.	TRBD2	TRBV30	TRBJ2-2	CAWSWLTSGSSGELFF	TGTGCCTGGAGTTGGTTGACTAGCGGGAGCTCCGGGGAGCTGTTTTTT
.	TRBD1	TRBV24-1	TRBJ1-5	CATSETGAGQPQHF	TGTGCCACCAGTGAAACAGGGGCAGGGCAGCCCCAGCATTTT
.	.	TRBV10-1	TRBJ1-2	CASSESRPPYGYTF	TGCGCCAGCAGTGAGTCGAGGCCGCCCTATGGCTACACCTTC
.	.	TRBV14	TRBJ2-5	CASSLGGRGGETQYF	TGTGCCAGCAGCCTAGGAGGTCGAGGAGGGGAGACCCAGTACTTC
.	.	TRBV28	TRBJ2-7	CASSAQPGQSYEQYF	TGTGCCAGCAGCGCACAACCCGGACAGTCCTACGAGCAGTACTTC
few	TRBD2	TRBV7-2	TRBJ2-7	CASSSAGLALYEQYF	TGTGCCAGCAGCTCAGCGGGACTAGCGCTCTACGAGCAGTACTTC
.	.	TRBV6-1	TRBJ2-1	CAIDREHNEQFF	TGTGCCATAGACCGGGAACACAATGAGCAGTTCTTC
.	.	TRBV11-2	TRBJ2-1	CASRQLIPGGFF	TGTGCCAGCAGACAATTGATCCCCGGCGGGTTCTTC
.	.	TRBV29-1	TRBJ2-7	CSVEEGTYEQYF	TGCAGCGTTGAAGAGGGGACCTACGAGCAGTACTTC
.	TRBD2	TRBV10-3	TRBJ2-5	CAIRASGAGLMETQYF	TGTGCCATCAGAGCTAGCGGGGCCGGTCTCATGGAGACCCAGTACTTC
.	TRBD1	TRBV4-1	TRBJ2-6	CASSQQLTGGAGANVLTF	TGCGCCAGCAGCCAGCAGTTGACAGGGGGCGCTGGGGCCAACGTCCTGACTTTC
.	.	TRBV20-1	TRBJ2-7	CSARDEGTEQYF	TGCAGTGCTAGAGATGAGGGGACCGAGCAGTACTTC
.	TRBD1	TRBV15	TRBJ1-2	CATSRDMGTDVYGYTF	TGTGCCACCAGCAGAGATATGGGGACAGATGTCTATGGCTACACCTTC